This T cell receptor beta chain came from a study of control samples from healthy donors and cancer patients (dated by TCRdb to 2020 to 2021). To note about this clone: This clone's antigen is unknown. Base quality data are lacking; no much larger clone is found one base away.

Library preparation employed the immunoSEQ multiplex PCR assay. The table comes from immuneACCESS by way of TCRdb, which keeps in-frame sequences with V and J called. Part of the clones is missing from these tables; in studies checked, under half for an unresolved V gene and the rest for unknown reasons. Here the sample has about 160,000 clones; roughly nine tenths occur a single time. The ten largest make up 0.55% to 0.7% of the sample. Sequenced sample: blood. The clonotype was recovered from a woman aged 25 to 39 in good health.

The CDR3: CSVQAVRNTEAFF. The DNA reads as follows: TGCAGCGTTCAAGCAGTACGGAACACTGAAGCTTTCTTT. The rearrangement combines TRBV29-1 with TRBJ1-1, with the D segment identity uncertain. Deletion took 5 bases off V and 1 base off J, with a span of 11 bases between the germline ends. Based on the germline V gene, the CDR1 and CDR2 sequences are SQVTM and ANQGSEA. Taken from cysteine to phenylalanine, the CDR3 has 13 residues. Just the 39-base CDR3 DNA is kept, in frame starting at base 1.